One and the same sample provided the 24 T cell receptor beta chains below, sequenced in a study of monozygotic twins with inflammatory bowel disease. TCRdb reworked the 5' RACE reads into one entry per CDR3 protein, no DNA. The sample data list about 160,000 distinct CDR3 sequences. Sequencing was performed on blood. The receptors derive from a human donor with ulcerative colitis or Crohn's disease, or a healthy co-twin of an affected twin (not recorded which).

The chain couples TRBV15 to TRBJ2-3; TCRdb reports TRBD2, a call that lacks DNA to check it against. The CDR3 is 17 amino acids. CDR1 LNHNV and CDR2 YYDKDF come from the germline V gene (reference sequence). The CDR3: CATSRDLSGGSTDTQYF. The whole variable domain, filled in from reference TRBV15 and TRBJ2-3, reads DAMVIQNPRYQVTQFGKPVTLSCSQTLNHNVMYWYQQKSSQAPKLLFHYYDKDFNNEADTPDNFQSRRPNTSFCFLDIRSPGLGDTAMYLCATSRDLSGGSTDTQYFGPGTRLTVL.

This chain connects TRBV13 to TRBJ2-7. The CDR3 contains 14 residues. CDR1 and CDR2 from the germline V gene are PRHDT and FYEKMQ (reference sequence). CDR3 sequence: CASSLGRGPYEQYF.

The rearrangement links TRBV9 to TRBJ2-7. Germline V gene sequence: CDR1 SGDLS, CDR2 YYNGEE. This CDR3 is built from 15 residues. This CDR3 is CASSKTLADSYEQYF.

The V and J genes are TRBV28 and TRBJ1-2. CDR3 length: 13 residues. CDR1 is MDHEN and CDR2 is SYDVKM in the germline V gene. The CDR3 loop is CASSFDAEYGYTF.

The chain joins TRBV20-1 to TRBJ2-1. Germline V gene lookup returns CDR1 DFQATT and CDR2 SNEGSKA (reference sequence). The CDR3 extends over 12 amino acids. This chain's CDR3 is CSAWETGDEQFF.

The V gene is TRBV28, the J gene TRBJ2-3; TCRdb gives TRBD1 as the D gene, but with no DNA this cannot be confirmed. The CDR3 runs to 15 residues. Germline assignment: CDR1 MDHEN and CDR2 SYDVKM. CDR3 region: CASSVLGQGTDTQYF.

V and J are TRBV6-5 and TRBJ2-3. The CDR3 runs 12 residues. Germline V CDR1 and CDR2: MNHEY, SVGAGI. CDR3 region: CASRSSTDTQYF.

The rearrangement joins TRBV12-3 or TRBV12-4 to TRBJ1-1. The CDR3 length is 13 residues. CDR3 loop: CASCEAWNTEAFF.

V is TRBV3-1 and J is TRBJ1-1. CDR1 is LGHDT and CDR2 is YNNKEL in the germline V gene (reference sequence). This CDR3 spans 20 amino acids. The CDR3 region is CASSQDLPWALRGRNTEAFF.

The V call is TRBV2, the J call TRBJ2-2. Germline CDR1 is SNHLY and CDR2 is FYNNEI. The CDR3 loop spans 14 amino acids. CDR3 loop: CASRDGEDTGELFF.

The chain links TRBV11-3 to TRBJ1-5. The CDR3 spans 13 residues. CDR1 SGHNT and CDR2 YENEEA come from the germline V gene. The chain's CDR3 is CASSYGYNQPQHF.

The rearrangement uses TRBV5-5 and TRBJ2-7; TCRdb's D gene call, TRBD1, goes unchecked for lack of DNA. The germline V gene encodes CDR1 SGHKS and CDR2 YYEKEE (reference sequence). CDR3 length: 16 amino acids. CDR3 in amino acids: CASSPETRTVAYEQYF.

This chain uses TRBV5-1 with TRBJ2-3. The CDR3 spans 12 residues. The germline V gene encodes CDR1 SGHRS and CDR2 YFSETQ. The chain's CDR3 is CASRWNTDTQYF. Filled out from reference TRBV5-1 and TRBJ2-3, the complete variable domain reads KAGVTQTPRYLIKTRGQQVTLSCSPISGHRSVSWYQQTPGQGLQFLFEYFSETQRNKGNFPGRFSGRQFSNSRSEMNVSTLELGDSALYLCASRWNTDTQYFGPGTRLTVL.

The CDR3: CSARESSRLADTQYF. The V call is TRBV20-1, the J call TRBJ2-3; TCRdb picks TRBD1, but there is no DNA to check that call. Germline V gene data show CDR1 as DFQATT and CDR2 as SNEGSKA (reference sequence). CDR3 length: 15 amino acids.

The CDR3 here is CASTPAGTGELFF. The genes are TRBV4-1 and TRBJ2-2; checking the TCRdb D call of TRBD1 is not possible without DNA. This CDR3 is built from 13 residues. Germline-derived CDR1 and CDR2 are MGHRA and YSYEKL.

The chain combines TRBV19 with TRBJ1-5; TCRdb reports TRBD1, a call that lacks DNA to check it against. The CDR3 extends over 14 amino acids. CDR1 LNHDA and CDR2 SQIVND come from the germline V gene (reference sequence). This chain's CDR3 is CASRPGVRPQPQQF.

The chain recombines TRBV5-1 with TRBJ2-2; the D call from TCRdb, TRBD1, cannot be confirmed without DNA. Germline V gives CDR1 SGHRS, CDR2 YFSETQ. This CDR3 has 15 residues. The CDR3 sequence is CASSYGAGAGGELFF.

The chain carries TRBV9 and TRBJ2-5; with no DNA, the TCRdb D assignment of TRBD1 cannot be verified. CDR3 size: 15 residues. Looked up from germline, CDR1 is SGDLS and CDR2 is YYNGEE. The CDR3 loop reads CASSHWGAGKETQYF.

V and J are TRBV6-1 and TRBJ1-2. Germline CDR1 MNHNS, CDR2 SASEGT. This CDR3 has 16 residues. The CDR3 reads CASSEAGTNAGYGYTF.

CDR3 sequence reads: CASSYSSRGPYTGELFF. The rearrangement uses TRBV6-2 or TRBV6-3 and TRBJ2-2; checking the TCRdb D call of TRBD1 is not possible without DNA. This CDR3 spans 17 amino acids. Germline CDR1 reads MNHEY; CDR2 reads SVGEGT.

This chain joins TRBV7-2 and TRBJ1-6. The CDR3 runs 15 residues. Germline V lookup: CDR1 SGHTA, CDR2 FQGNSA. This CDR3 is CASSSDGSYNSPLHF. Full variable domain (missing parts from reference TRBV7-2 and TRBJ1-6): GAGVSQSPSNKVTEKGKDVELRCDPISGHTALYWYRQSLGQGLEFLIYFQGNSAPDKSGLPSDRFSAERTGGSVSTLTIQRTQQEDSAVYLCASSSDGSYNSPLHFGNGTRLTVT.

The chain is built from TRBV7-9 and TRBJ1-3. Germline CDR1 reads SEHNR; CDR2 reads FQNEAQ (reference sequence). This CDR3 has 15 residues. Here the CDR3 reads CASSYPQVSGNTIYF.

V and J are TRBV20-1 and TRBJ2-7; the D gene TCRdb calls, TRBD1, cannot be checked with no DNA. Looked up from germline, CDR1 is DFQATT and CDR2 is SNEGSKA (reference sequence). The CDR3 loop spans 11 amino acids. This chain's CDR3 is CSARAGDEQYF.

The CDR3 loop is CASSTKATNEKLFF. V is TRBV7-6 and J is TRBJ1-4. Germline V lookup: CDR1 SGHVS, CDR2 FNYEAQ. CDR3 length: 14 amino acids.